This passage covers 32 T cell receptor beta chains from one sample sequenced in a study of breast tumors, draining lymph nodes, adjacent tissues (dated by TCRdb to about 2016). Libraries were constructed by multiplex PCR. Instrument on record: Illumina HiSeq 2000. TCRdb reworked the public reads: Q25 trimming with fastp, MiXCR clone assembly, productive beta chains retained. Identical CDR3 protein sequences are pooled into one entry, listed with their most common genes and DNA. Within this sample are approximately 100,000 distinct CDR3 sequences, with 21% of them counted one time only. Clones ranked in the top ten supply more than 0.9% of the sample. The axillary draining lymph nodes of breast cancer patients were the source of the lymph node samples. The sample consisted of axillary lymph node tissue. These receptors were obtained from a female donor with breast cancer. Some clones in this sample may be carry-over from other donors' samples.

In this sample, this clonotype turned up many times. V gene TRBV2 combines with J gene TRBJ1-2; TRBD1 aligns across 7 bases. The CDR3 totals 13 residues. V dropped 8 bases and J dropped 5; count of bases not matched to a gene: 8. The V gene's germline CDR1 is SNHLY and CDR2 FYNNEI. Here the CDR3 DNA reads TGTGCCAGCTGCCCGACAGGGACGTATGGCTACACCTTC. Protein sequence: CASCPTGTYGYTF.

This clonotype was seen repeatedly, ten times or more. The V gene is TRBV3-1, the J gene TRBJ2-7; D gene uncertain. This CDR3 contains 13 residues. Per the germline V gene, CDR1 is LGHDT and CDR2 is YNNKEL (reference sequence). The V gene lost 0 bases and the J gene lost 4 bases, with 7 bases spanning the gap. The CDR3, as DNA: TGTGCCAGCAGCCAAGAGTGGGGTTACGAGCAGTACTTC. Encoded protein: CASSQEWGYEQYF.

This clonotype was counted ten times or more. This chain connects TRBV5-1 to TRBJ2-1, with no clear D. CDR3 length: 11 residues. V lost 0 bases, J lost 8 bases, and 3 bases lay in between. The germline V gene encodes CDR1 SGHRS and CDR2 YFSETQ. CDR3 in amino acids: CASSLAYEQFF. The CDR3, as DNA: TGCGCCAGCAGCTTGGCATATGAGCAGTTCTTC.

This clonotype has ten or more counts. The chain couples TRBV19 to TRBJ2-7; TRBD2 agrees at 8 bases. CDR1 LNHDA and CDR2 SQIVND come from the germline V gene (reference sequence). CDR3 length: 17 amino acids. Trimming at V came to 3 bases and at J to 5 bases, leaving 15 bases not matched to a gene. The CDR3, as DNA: TGTGCCAGTAGTATCCGTTATGGAGCGGGAGTTTCCCACGAGCAGTACTTC. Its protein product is CASSIRYGAGVSHEQYF.

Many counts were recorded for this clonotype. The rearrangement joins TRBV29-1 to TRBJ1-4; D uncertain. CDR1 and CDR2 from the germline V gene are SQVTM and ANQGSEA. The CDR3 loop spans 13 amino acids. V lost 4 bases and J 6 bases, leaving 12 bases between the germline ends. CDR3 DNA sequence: TGCAGCGTTGGTTCCGGTAATTATGAAAAACTGTTTTTT. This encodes CSVGSGNYEKLFF.

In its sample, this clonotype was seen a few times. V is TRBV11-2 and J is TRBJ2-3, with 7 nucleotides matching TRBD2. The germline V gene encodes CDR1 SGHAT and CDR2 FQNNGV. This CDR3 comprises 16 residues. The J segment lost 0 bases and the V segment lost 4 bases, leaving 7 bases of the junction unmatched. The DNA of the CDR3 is TGTGCCAGCAGCTCAGGTGGGCGGGAGAGCACAGATACGCAGTATTTT. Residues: CASSSGGRESTDTQYF.

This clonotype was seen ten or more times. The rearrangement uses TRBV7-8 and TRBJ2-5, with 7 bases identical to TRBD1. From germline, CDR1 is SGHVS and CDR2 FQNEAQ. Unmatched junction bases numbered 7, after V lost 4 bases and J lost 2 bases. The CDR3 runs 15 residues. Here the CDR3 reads CASSSSRGQQETQYF. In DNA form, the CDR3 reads TGTGCCAGCAGCTCCTCTAGGGGACAGCAAGAGACCCAGTACTTC.

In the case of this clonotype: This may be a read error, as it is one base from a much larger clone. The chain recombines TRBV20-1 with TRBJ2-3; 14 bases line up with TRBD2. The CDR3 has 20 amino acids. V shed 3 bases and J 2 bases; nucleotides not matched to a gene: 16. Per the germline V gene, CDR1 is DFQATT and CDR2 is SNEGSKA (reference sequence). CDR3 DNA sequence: TGCAGTGCTAGGACTAGCGGGAGGGCCGAGTGGTTAGCGAACACAGATACGCAGTATTTT. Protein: CSARTSGRAEWLANTDTQYF.

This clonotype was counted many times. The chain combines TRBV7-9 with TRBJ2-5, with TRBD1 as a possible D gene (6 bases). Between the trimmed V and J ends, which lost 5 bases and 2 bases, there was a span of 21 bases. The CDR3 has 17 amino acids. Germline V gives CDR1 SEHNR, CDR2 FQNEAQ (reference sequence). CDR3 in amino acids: CASSKEGSGTRQETQYF. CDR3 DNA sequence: TGTGCCAGCAGCAAAGAAGGGTCTGGGACAAGACAAGAGACCCAGTACTTC.

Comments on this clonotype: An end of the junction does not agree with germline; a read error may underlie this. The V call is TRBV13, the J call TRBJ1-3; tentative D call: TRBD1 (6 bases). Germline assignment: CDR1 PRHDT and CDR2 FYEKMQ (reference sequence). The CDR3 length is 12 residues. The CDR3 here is CASSQQGRFGNF. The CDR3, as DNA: TGTGCCAGCAGCCAACAGGGCCGGTTTGGAAATTTT. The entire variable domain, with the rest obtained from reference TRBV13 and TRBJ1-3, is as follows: AAGVIQSPRHLIKEKRETATLKCYPIPRHDTVYWYQQGPGQDPQFLISFYEKMQSDKGSIPDRFSAQQFSDYHSELNMSSLELGDSALYFCASSQQGRFGNFGEGSWLTVV.

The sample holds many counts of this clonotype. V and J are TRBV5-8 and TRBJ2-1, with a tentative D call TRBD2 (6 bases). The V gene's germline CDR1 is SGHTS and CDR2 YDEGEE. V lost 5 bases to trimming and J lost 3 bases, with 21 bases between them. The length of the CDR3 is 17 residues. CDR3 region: CASRFGSGTFYYNEQFF. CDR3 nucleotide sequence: TGTGCCAGCAGATTTGGATCGGGGACTTTCTACTACAATGAGCAGTTCTTC. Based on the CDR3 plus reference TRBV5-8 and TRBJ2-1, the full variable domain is EAGVTQSPTHLIKTRGQQATLRCSPISGHTSVYWYQQALGLGLQFLLWYDEGEERNRGNFPPRFSGRQFPNYSSELNVNALELEDSALYLCASRFGSGTFYYNEQFFGPGTRLTVL.

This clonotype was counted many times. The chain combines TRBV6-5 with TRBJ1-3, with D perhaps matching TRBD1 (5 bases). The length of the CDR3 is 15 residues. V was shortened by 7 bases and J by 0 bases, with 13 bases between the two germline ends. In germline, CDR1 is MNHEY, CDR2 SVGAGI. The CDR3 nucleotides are TGTGCCAGCAAACAGGTTCCCCTCTCTGGAAACACCATATATTTT. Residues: CASKQVPLSGNTIYF.

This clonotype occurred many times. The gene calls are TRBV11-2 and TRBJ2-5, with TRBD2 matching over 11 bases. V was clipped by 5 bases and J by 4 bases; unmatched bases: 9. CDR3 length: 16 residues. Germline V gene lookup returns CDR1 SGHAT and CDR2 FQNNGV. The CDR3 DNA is TGTGCCAGCAGCCTAGGAAATAGCGGGGGGGCAGAGACCCAGTACTTC. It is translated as CASSLGNSGGAETQYF.

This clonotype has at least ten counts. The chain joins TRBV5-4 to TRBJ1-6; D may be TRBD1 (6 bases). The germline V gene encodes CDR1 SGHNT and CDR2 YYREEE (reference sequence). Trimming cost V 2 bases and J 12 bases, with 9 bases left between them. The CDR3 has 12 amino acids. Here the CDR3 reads CASSFPGEPLHF. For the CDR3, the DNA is TGTGCCAGCAGCTTTCCAGGGGAACCCCTCCACTTT.

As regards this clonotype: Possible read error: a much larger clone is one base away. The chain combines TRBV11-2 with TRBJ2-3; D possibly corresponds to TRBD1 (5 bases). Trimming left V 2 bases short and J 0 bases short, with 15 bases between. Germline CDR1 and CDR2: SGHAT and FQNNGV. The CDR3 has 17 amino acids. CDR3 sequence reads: CASSLQGRTRSTDTQYF. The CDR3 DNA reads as TGTGCCAGCAGCTTACAGGGTCGGACGAGAAGCACAGATACGCAGTATTTT.

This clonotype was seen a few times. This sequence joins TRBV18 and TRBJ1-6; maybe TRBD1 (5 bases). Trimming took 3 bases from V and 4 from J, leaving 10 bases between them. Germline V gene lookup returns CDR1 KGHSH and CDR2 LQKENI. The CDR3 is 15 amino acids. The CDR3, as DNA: TGTGCCAGCTCACCGGGGGGTGGGTATAATTCACCCCTCCACTTT. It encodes CASSPGGGYNSPLHF. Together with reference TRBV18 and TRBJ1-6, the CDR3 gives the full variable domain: NAGVMQNPRHLVRRRGQEARLRCSPMKGHSHVYWYRQLPEEGLKFMVYLQKENIIDESGMPKERFSAEFPKEGPSILRIQQVVRGDSAAYFCASSPGGGYNSPLHFGNGTRLTVT.

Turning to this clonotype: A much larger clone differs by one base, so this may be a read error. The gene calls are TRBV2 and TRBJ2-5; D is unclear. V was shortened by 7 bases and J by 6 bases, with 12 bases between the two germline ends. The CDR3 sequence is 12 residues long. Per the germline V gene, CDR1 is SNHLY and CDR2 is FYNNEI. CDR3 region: CASKQRTKTQYF. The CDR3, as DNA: TGTGCCAGCAAACAGAGGACGAAGACCCAGTACTTC.

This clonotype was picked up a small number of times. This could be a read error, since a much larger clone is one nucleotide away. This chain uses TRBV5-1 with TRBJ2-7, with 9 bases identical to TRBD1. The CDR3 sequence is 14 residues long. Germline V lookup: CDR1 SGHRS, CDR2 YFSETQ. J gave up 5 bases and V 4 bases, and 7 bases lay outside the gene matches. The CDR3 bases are TGCGCCAGCAGCACCGGGACAGGGACCCACGAGCAGTACTTC. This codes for CASSTGTGTHEQYF.

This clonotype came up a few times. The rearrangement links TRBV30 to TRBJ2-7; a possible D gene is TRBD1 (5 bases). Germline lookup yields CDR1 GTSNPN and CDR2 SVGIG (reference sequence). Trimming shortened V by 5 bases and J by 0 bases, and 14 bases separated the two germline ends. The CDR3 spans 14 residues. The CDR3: CAWALSTDSYEQYF. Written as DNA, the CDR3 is TGTGCCTGGGCCCTTTCGACAGACTCCTACGAGCAGTACTTC.

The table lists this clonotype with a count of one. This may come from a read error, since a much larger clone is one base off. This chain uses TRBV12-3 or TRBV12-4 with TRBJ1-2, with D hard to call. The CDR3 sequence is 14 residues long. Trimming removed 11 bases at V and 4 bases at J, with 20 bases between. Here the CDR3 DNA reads TGTGCCTGCACTCTTCATACCGCCGGCTATGGCTACACCTTC. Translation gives CACTLHTAGYGYTF.

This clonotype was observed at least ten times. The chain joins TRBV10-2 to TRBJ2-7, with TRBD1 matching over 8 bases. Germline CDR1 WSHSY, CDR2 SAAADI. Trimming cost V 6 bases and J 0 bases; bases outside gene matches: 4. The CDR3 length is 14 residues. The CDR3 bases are TGCGCCAGCAGCAAGGACAGGGACTCCTACGAGCAGTACTTC. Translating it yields CASSKDRDSYEQYF.

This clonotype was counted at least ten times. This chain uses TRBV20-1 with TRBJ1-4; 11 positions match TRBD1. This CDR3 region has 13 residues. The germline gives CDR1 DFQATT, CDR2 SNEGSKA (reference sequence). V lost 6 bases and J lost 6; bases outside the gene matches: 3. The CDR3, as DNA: TGCAGTGCGGGACAGGGGGTTGATGAAAAACTGTTTTTT. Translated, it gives CSAGQGVDEKLFF.

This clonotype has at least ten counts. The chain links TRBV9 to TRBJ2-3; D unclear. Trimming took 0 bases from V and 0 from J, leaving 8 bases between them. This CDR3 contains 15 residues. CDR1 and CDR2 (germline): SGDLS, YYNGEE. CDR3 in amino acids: CASSVEGSSTDTQYF. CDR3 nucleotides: TGTGCCAGCAGCGTAGAGGGCTCGAGCACAGATACGCAGTATTTT.

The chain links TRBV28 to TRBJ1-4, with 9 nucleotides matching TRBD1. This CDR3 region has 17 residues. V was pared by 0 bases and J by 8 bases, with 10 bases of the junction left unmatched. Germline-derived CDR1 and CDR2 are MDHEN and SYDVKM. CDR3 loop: CASSLWGQGNTGEKLFF. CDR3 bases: TGTGCCAGCAGTTTATGGGGACAGGGAAACACGGGGGAAAAACTGTTTTTT.

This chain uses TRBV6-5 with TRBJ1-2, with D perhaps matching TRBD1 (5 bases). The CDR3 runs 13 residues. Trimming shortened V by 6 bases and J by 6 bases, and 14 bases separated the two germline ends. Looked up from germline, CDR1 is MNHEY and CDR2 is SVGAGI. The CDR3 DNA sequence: TGTGCCAGCAGCCCGGCGGGGCCCGATGGCTACACCTTC. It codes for CASSPAGPDGYTF.

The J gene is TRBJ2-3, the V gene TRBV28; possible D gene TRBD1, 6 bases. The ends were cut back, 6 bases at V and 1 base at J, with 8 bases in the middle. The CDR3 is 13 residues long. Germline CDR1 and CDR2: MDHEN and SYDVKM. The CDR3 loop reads CASRDSGTDTQYF. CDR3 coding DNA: TGTGCCAGCAGGGACAGTGGCACAGATACGCAGTATTTT.

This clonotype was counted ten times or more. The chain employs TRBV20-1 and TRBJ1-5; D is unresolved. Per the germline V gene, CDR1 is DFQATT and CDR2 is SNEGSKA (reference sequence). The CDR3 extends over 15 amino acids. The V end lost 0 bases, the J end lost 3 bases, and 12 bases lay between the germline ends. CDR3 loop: CSARDSSMSNQPQHF. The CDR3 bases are TGCAGTGCTAGAGATTCTTCGATGTCCAATCAGCCCCAGCATTTT.

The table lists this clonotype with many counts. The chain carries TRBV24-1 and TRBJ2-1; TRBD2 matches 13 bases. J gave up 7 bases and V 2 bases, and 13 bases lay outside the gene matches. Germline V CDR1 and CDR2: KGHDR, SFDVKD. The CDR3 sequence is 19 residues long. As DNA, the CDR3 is TGTGCCACCAGTGATTCTGGGACTAGCGGGAATGGCCGGCCAAATGAGCAGTTCTTC. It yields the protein CATSDSGTSGNGRPNEQFF.

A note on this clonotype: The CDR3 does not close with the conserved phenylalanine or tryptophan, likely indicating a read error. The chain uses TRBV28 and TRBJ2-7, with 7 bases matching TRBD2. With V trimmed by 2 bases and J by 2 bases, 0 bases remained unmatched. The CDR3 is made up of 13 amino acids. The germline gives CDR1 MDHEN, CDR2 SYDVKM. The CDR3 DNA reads TGTGCCAGCAGTTTAGCGGGAGCCTACGAGCAGTACCTC. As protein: CASSLAGAYEQYL.

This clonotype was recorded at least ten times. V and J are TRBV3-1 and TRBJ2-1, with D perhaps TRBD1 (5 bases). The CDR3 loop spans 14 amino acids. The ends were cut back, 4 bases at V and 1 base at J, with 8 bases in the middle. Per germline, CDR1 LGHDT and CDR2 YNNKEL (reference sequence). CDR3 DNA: TGTGCCAGCAGCCCCCGACAGTCCTACAATGAGCAGTTCTTC. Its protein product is CASSPRQSYNEQFF.

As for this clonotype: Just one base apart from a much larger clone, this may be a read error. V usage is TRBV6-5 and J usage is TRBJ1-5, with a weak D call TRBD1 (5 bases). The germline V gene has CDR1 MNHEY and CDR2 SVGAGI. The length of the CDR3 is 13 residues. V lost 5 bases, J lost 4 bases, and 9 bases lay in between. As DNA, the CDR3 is TGTGCCAGCAGTGGGACGGTTAATCAGCCCCAGCATTTT. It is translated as CASSGTVNQPQHF.

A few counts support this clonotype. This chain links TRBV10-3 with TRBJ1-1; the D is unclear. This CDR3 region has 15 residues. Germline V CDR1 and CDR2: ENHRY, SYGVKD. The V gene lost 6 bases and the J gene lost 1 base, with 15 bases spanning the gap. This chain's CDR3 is CAIRTRAGRNTEAFF. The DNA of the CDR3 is TGTGCCATCAGGACCCGGGCCGGGAGGAACACTGAAGCTTTCTTT.